These 22 T cell receptor beta chains came from one sample sequenced in a study of shared clonotypes between healthy human individuals. This table comes from immunoSEQ multiplex PCR, and its TCRdb copy is limited to in-frame clones, with some not included. Found here are about 1.5 million clones, approximately 98% of them singletons; the top ten hold around 0.47%. The sequenced sample consisted of naive CD4+ T cells sorted from blood. Subset denoted: CD45RA+ positively selected. These receptors were collected from a man aged 25-45 years in good health.

The V call is TRBV28, the J call TRBJ2-7; 10 positions match TRBD2. V was clipped by 5 bases and J by 1 base; unmatched bases: 8. Per the germline V gene, CDR1 is MDHEN and CDR2 is SYDVKM. The CDR3 consists of 16 residues. CDR3 region: CASSTPASGRSYEQYF. The CDR3 DNA follows: TGTGCCAGCAGTACGCCGGCTAGCGGGAGATCCTACGAGCAGTACTTC.

To note about this clone: The sample contains more than one DNA sequence encoding this CDR3. This rearrangement joins TRBV30 to TRBJ2-1, with TRBD2 identical over 10 bases. The CDR3 has 15 amino acids. Germline values: CDR1 GTSNPN, CDR2 SVGIG (reference sequence). The junction had 6 bases not matched to a gene; V was cut back by 0 bases and J by 7 bases. CDR3: CAWSVRLAGGNEQFF. As DNA, the CDR3 is TGTGCCTGGAGTGTACGACTAGCGGGTGGGAATGAGCAGTTCTTC.

The chain combines TRBV5-1 with TRBJ2-7, with D hard to call. The CDR3 length is 13 residues. Per germline, CDR1 SGHRS and CDR2 YFSETQ. Trimming removed 0 bases at V and 6 bases at J, with 10 bases between. CDR3 nucleotide sequence: TGCGCCAGCAGCTTGGTTATTCGCGGCGAGCAGTACTTC. It encodes CASSLVIRGEQYF.

The chain combines TRBV29-1 with TRBJ2-7; no definite D call. From germline, CDR1 is SQVTM and CDR2 ANQGSEA. V was shortened by 5 bases and J by 3 bases, with 8 bases between the two germline ends. The CDR3 is 11 residues long. The DNA of the CDR3 is TGCAGCGTTATTCAAAACTACGAGCAGTACTTC. Amino acid sequence: CSVIQNYEQYF.

This clone has a handful of counts. Other DNA sequences in this sample translate to the same CDR3. This chain uses TRBV7-2 with TRBJ2-5; no clear D. CDR1 is SGHTA and CDR2 is FQGNSA in the germline V gene. The CDR3 runs 11 residues. The V gene lost 3 bases and the J gene lost 4 bases, with 3 bases spanning the gap. The CDR3 region has the DNA TGTGCCAGCAGCTTTTTAGAGACCCAGTACTTC. Translation gives CASSFLETQYF.

As to this clone: The identical CDR3 is also encoded by other nucleotide sequences in the sample. The chain links TRBV28 to TRBJ2-3; the D is unclear. The CDR3 totals 12 residues. V gave up 5 bases and J gave up 6 bases, with 9 bases separating them. In germline, CDR1 is MDHEN, CDR2 SYDVKM. The CDR3 region has the DNA TGTGCCAGCAGTCTCCGGGCGGATACGCAGTATTTT. It specifies CASSLRADTQYF.

J is TRBJ2-7 and V is TRBV5-6; unclear D gene. The ends were cut back, 1 base at V and 5 bases at J, with 10 bases in the middle. The CDR3 is 13 residues long. Germline V gene sequence: CDR1 SGHDT, CDR2 YYEEEE. CDR3 sequence reads: CASSLRQAHEQYF. In nucleotides, the CDR3 is TGTGCCAGCAGCTTGCGGCAAGCCCACGAGCAGTACTTC.

The V call is TRBV2, the J call TRBJ2-2; D remains unclear. V lost 5 bases to trimming and J lost 5 bases, with 12 bases between them. The CDR3 runs 14 residues. Germline CDR1 reads SNHLY; CDR2 reads FYNNEI. The CDR3 DNA sequence: TGTGCCAGCAGTCGTACAGTACCGACCGGGGAGCTGTTTTTT. Its protein product is CASSRTVPTGELFF.

The V call is TRBV6-1, the J call TRBJ1-5, with 7 nucleotides matching TRBD1. Per germline, CDR1 MNHNS and CDR2 SASEGT. The CDR3 has 14 residues. Germline trimming cut 6 bases from V and 5 bases from J; bases unmatched to any gene: 7. The CDR3 bases are TGTGCCAGCAGCCGAAGGGGGCGCGATCAGCCCCAGCATTTT. Protein: CASSRRGRDQPQHF.

V and J are TRBV18 and TRBJ1-4; 9 bases are shared with TRBD1. Trimming took 6 bases from V and 2 from J; bases not matched to a gene: 4. This CDR3 region has 15 residues. The germline CDR1 and CDR2 sequences are KGHSH and LQKENI. The CDR3 DNA reads as TGTGCCAGCTCCCGGACAGGGGTTACTAATGAAAAACTGTTTTTT. Translation: CASSRTGVTNEKLFF.

This CDR3 is CASRYIAGVNEQYF. The CDR3 bases are TGTGCCAGCAGATATATAGCGGGAGTCAACGAGCAGTACTTC. This chain connects TRBV5-8 to TRBJ2-7; TRBD2 matches 9 bases. The germline CDR1 and CDR2 sequences are SGHTS and YDEGEE. The CDR3 is 14 amino acids. The J segment lost 5 bases and the V segment lost 5 bases, leaving 8 bases of the junction unmatched.

The V call is TRBV15, the J call TRBJ2-3; D is possibly TRBD1 or TRBD2 (5 bases each). This CDR3 has 15 amino acids. V lost 1 base, J lost 10 bases, and 18 bases lay in between. Germline V gene data show CDR1 as LNHNV and CDR2 as YYDKDF (reference sequence). CDR3 in DNA: TGTGCCACCAGCAGAGCGAGGAACCCGGGGCAGGCGCAGTATTTT. It encodes CATSRARNPGQAQYF.

J is TRBJ1-2 and V is TRBV5-1, with 8 nucleotides matching TRBD1. Unmatched junction bases numbered 11, after V lost 4 bases and J lost 6 bases. This CDR3 contains 15 residues. Germline V gene data show CDR1 as SGHRS and CDR2 as YFSETQ. This CDR3 reads CASSLKTGGANGYTF. Written as DNA, the CDR3 is TGCGCCAGCAGCCTAAAAACAGGGGGAGCAAATGGCTACACCTTC.

The chain is built from TRBV7-6 and TRBJ2-5; D remains unclear. With 0 bases removed from V and 3 bases from J, the gap between germline ends came to 11 bases. This CDR3 comprises 15 residues. Germline assignment: CDR1 SGHVS and CDR2 FNYEAQ. The CDR3, as DNA: TGTGCCAGCAGCTTAGCCCCAGGCGGCGAAGAGACCCAGTACTTC. The encoded protein is CASSLAPGGEETQYF.

The chain recombines TRBV10-3 with TRBJ2-1; the D is unclear. The CDR3 contains 14 residues. Germline lookup yields CDR1 ENHRY and CDR2 SYGVKD. V dropped 3 bases and J dropped 5 bases, with 11 bases sitting between them. In nucleotides, the CDR3 is TGTGCCATCAGTGATTACGCGACACACAATGAGCAGTTCTTC. Amino acids: CAISDYATHNEQFF.

The chain links TRBV28 to TRBJ2-2, with 11 bases fitting TRBD2. The CDR3 totals 15 residues. The J segment lost 8 bases and the V segment lost 6 bases, leaving 8 bases of the junction unmatched. CDR1 and CDR2 from the germline V gene are MDHEN and SYDVKM. Written as DNA, the CDR3 is TGTGCCAGCAGACCGCGACTAGCGGGGACGGGGGAGCTGTTTTTT. It specifies CASRPRLAGTGELFF.

V is TRBV5-1 and J is TRBJ2-2; weak D call: TRBD1 (6 bases). The CDR3 consists of 16 residues. Germline-derived CDR1 and CDR2 are SGHRS and YFSETQ. Trimming stripped 0 bases from V and 0 bases from J, with 9 bases between. The CDR3 reads CASSLEPGANTGELFF. For the CDR3, the DNA is TGCGCCAGCAGCTTGGAGCCAGGGGCGAACACCGGGGAGCTGTTTTTT.

The V and J genes are TRBV16 and TRBJ1-2; D not certain. The CDR3 spans 11 residues. Germline CDR1 is KGHSY and CDR2 is FQNENV. Deletions cut 1 base from V and 7 bases from J, with 4 bases between. The CDR3 DNA is TGTGCCAGCAGCCAATTCGCTGGCTACACCTTC. This encodes CASSQFAGYTF.

This chain uses TRBV5-3 with TRBJ2-7, with TRBD2 as a possible D gene (5 bases). TRBV5-3 is designated an ORF whose function remains uncertain. V lost 5 bases, J lost 4 bases, and 16 bases lay in between. The CDR3 length is 14 residues. The CDR3 reads CARSRREGSYEQYF. CDR3 nucleotides: TGTGCCAGAAGTCGTCGGGAAGGATCATACGAGCAGTACTTC.

V and J are TRBV5-5 and TRBJ2-2; D is ambiguous. Looked up from germline, CDR1 is SGHKS and CDR2 is YYEKEE (reference sequence). The CDR3 is 15 residues long. The V end lost 0 bases, the J end lost 4 bases, and 10 bases lay between the germline ends. In nucleotides, the CDR3 is TGTGCCAGCAGCTTGGCCGAGAGTGGCACCGGGGAGCTGTTTTTT. Protein sequence: CASSLAESGTGELFF.

The chain joins TRBV29-1 to TRBJ2-1; D ambiguous. The germline gives CDR1 SQVTM, CDR2 ANQGSEA. Trimming cost V 6 bases and J 6 bases, with 9 bases left between them. The CDR3 totals 11 residues. CDR3 protein: CSVRNSNEQFF. The DNA of the CDR3 is TGCAGCGTCCGTAACTCCAATGAGCAGTTCTTC.

The chain links TRBV7-6 to TRBJ1-4, with TRBD1 matching over 7 bases. This CDR3 contains 15 residues. Germline CDR1 is SGHVS and CDR2 is FNYEAQ. J lost 8 bases, V lost 6 bases, and 12 bases had no gene match. As DNA, the CDR3 is TGTGCCAGCAGTAAGGAGGGACAGCGGTGGGAAAAACTGTTTTTT. It codes for CASSKEGQRWEKLFF.